This TCR beta chain comes out of a study of blood T cell repertoires in COVID-19. Study as a whole: Samples taken during acute and convalescent COVID-19 were collected in the United States, Italy and Spain. T cells, B-cell-depleted T cells, or PBMCs supplied cDNA or gDNA.

Original methodology: Cell counts per sample came from amplifying reference gene primers. Data came from immunoSEQ multiplex PCR; TCRdb stores just in-frame clones and leaves some out. The V and J calls and the clone size are those of that table, but D and trimming were determined from the DNA. The sample carries about 160,000 clones, approximately 81% recorded once. Germline CDR1 and CDR2: SGDLS and YYNGEE. The V gene lost 4 bases and the J gene lost 3 bases, with 15 bases spanning the gap. This CDR3 spans 15 amino acids. V is TRBV9 and J is TRBJ2-3; D may be TRBD2 (5 bases). The sequenced material came from peripheral blood. This receptor was identified in a human donor with acute or convalescent COVID-19. The donor label of this sample is uncertain. The CDR3 loop is CASSLVGDLTDTQYF. Here the CDR3 DNA reads TGTGCCAGCAGCTTAGTGGGAGACCTAACAGATACGCAGTATTTT.